This T cell receptor (beta chain) was captured by sequencing in a study of blood T cell repertoires in COVID-19. The overall study: Spain, Italy and the United States supplied samples that represented acute and convalescent COVID-19. From T cells, B-cell-depleted T cells, or PBMCs came the material, which was cDNA or gDNA.

This CDR3 region has 16 residues. Germline loops: CDR1 SGHRS, CDR2 YFSETQ. The V gene end was trimmed by 7 bases and the J gene end by 2 bases; junction bases not matched to a gene: 9. As originally analysed: Estimated nucleated cell counts came from reference gene primer amplification. Generated by immunoSEQ multiplex PCR, the TCRdb table keeps only in-frame clones and is missing some. D and trimming come from the DNA, and the V and J calls and clone size come from that table. The table includes 190,000 or so clones, approximately 88% detected once. The rearrangement uses TRBV5-1 and TRBJ2-2, with 9 bases lining up with TRBD1. The clonotype comes from a woman in her 30s with acute or convalescent COVID-19. Specimen: peripheral blood. The CDR3 loop is CASVGDRALNTGELFF. The CDR3 coding sequence is TGCGCCAGCGTTGGGGACAGGGCGCTTAACACCGGGGAGCTGTTTTTT.